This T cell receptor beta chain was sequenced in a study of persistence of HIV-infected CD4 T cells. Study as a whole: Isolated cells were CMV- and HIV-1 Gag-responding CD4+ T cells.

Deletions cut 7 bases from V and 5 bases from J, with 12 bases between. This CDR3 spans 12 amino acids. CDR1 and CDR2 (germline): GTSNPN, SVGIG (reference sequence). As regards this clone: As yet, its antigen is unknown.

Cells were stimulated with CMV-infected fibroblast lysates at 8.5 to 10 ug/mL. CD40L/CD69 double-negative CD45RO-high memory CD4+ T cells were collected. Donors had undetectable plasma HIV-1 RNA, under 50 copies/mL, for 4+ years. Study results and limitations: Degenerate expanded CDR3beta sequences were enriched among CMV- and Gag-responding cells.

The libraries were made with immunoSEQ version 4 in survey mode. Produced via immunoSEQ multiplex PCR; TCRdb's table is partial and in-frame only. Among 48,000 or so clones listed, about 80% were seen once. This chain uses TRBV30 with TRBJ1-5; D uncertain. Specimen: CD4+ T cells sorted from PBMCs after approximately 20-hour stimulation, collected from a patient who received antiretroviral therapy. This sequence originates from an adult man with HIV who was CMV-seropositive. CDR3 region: CAFSLLDQPQHF. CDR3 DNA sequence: TGTGCCTTCTCCTTACTGGATCAGCCCCAGCATTTT.